The 6 T cell receptor beta chains below were found in one sample sequenced in a study of blood T cell repertoires in COVID-19. The method was immunoSEQ multiplex PCR; TCRdb's version includes in-frame clones alone and lacks a portion of them. The repertoire holds 230,000 or so clones, with 80% to 90% as singletons. The sample was PBMCs or T cells enriched from blood (not recorded which). The source of these receptors is a woman aged 40 to 55 with acute COVID-19.

There are a few counts of this clone. The chain joins TRBV7-9 to TRBJ2-1, with TRBD1 matching 7 bases. This CDR3 region has 14 residues. Germline V lookup: CDR1 SEHNR, CDR2 FQNEAQ (reference sequence). Trimming at V came to 5 bases and at J to 6 bases, leaving 7 bases not matched to a gene. The CDR3: CASSDQQGSNEQFF. The CDR3 bases are TGTGCCAGCAGCGACCAACAGGGGTCCAATGAGCAGTTCTTC.

This clone came up once. The rearrangement uses TRBV29-1 and TRBJ1-1; the D is unclear. Germline V gene lookup returns CDR1 SQVTM and CDR2 ANQGSEA. V was pared by 3 bases and J by 2 bases, with 16 bases between. This CDR3 is 15 amino acids long. CDR3: CSVESGWSINTEAFF. For the CDR3, the DNA is TGCAGCGTTGAGTCGGGGTGGTCCATTAACACTGAAGCTTTCTTT.

The chain uses TRBV7-2 and TRBJ1-1, with D possibly TRBD1 on 5 matching bases. The CDR3 has 14 residues. V was clipped by 1 base and J by 5 bases, with 11 bases between them. Germline-derived CDR1 and CDR2 are SGHTA and FQGNSA. CDR3 nucleotides: TGTGCCAGCAGCTTAGGACAGAGGATTACTGAAGCTTTCTTT. It encodes CASSLGQRITEAFF.

This chain links TRBV12-3 or TRBV12-4 with TRBJ1-2; D is uncertain. V lost 5 bases, J lost 8 bases, and 15 bases lay in between. CDR3 length equals 13 residues. The CDR3 here is CASSLDSGWGYTF. CDR3 DNA sequence: TGTGCCAGCAGTCTGGACTCGGGGTGGGGCTACACCTTC.

The chain joins TRBV27 to TRBJ2-5; perhaps TRBD2 as D (5 bases). V was clipped by 9 bases and J by 5 bases, with 16 bases between them. Germline CDR1 is MNHEY and CDR2 is SMNVEV (reference sequence). The CDR3 contains 13 residues. CDR3 bases: TGTGCCAGTGGTCTTGGGCGAGGGGAGACCCAGTACTTC. It encodes CASGLGRGETQYF.

This chain links TRBV14 with TRBJ1-5; D is unresolved. Deletions cut 1 base from V and 0 bases from J, with 7 bases between. The CDR3 contains 15 residues. Germline CDR1 SGHDN, CDR2 FVKESK. CDR3 DNA sequence: TGTGCCAGCAGCCAAGTCCTTTATAGCAATCAGCCCCAGCATTTT. Its translation: CASSQVLYSNQPQHF. Full variable domain (rest looked up from reference TRBV14 and TRBJ1-5): EAGVTQFPSHSVIEKGQTVTLRCDPISGHDNLYWYRRVMGKEIKFLLHFVKESKQDESGMPNNRFLAERTGGTYSTLKVQPAELEDSGVYFCASSQVLYSNQPQHFGDGTRLSIL.